The next 27 T cell receptor beta chains were all read from a single sample in a study of OX40 agonist ivuxolimab in advanced cancers. This table comes from immunoSEQ multiplex PCR, and its TCRdb copy is limited to in-frame clones, with some not included. Of about 74,000 clones listed, less than 90% are singletons. The input for sequencing was CD4+ or CD8+ T cells sorted from blood, taken in a trial of the OX40 agonist ivuxolimab. These receptor sequences come from an adult with an advanced solid tumor such as melanoma, head and neck, liver or kidney cancer.

The DNA of the CDR3 is TGTGCCAGCAGCTTCCCGGGACAGAATCAGCCCCAGCATTTT. It yields the protein CASSFPGQNQPQHF. The chain carries TRBV7-2 and TRBJ1-5; 7 positions agree with TRBD1. CDR3 size: 14 residues. Trimming took 3 bases from V and 4 from J; bases not matched to a gene: 3. The germline V gene has CDR1 SGHTA and CDR2 FQGNSA. The variable domain in full, completed from reference TRBV7-2 and TRBJ1-5, reads GAGVSQSPSNKVTEKGKDVELRCDPISGHTALYWYRQSLGQGLEFLIYFQGNSAPDKSGLPSDRFSAERTGGSVSTLTIQRTQQEDSAVYLCASSFPGQNQPQHFGDGTRLSIL.

The DNA of the CDR3 is TGTGCCAGCAGTTACATCAGGGGCGGAGAAAAACTGTTTTTT. This sequence encodes CASSYIRGGEKLFF. This chain links TRBV6-5 with TRBJ1-4, with TRBD1 as a possible D gene (6 bases). The CDR3 runs to 14 residues. The germline V and J ends were trimmed by 2 bases and 8 bases, with 12 bases remaining between them. Germline-derived CDR1 and CDR2 are MNHEY and SVGAGI.

This chain connects TRBV9 to TRBJ1-5; possibly TRBD1 for D (6 bases). CDR1 is SGDLS and CDR2 is YYNGEE in the germline V gene. This CDR3 has 12 amino acids. The V end lost 7 bases, the J end lost 4 bases, and 9 bases lay between the germline ends. The CDR3 region is CASGDNNQPQHF. CDR3 nucleotide sequence: TGTGCCAGCGGGGACAATAATCAGCCCCAGCATTTT.

The chain's CDR3 is CASSPTGRGYTF. The CDR3 nucleotides are TGTGCCAGCAGCCCAACAGGACGCGGCTACACCTTC. This chain uses TRBV11-2 with TRBJ1-2; D possibly corresponds to TRBD1 (5 bases). V was trimmed by 5 bases and J by 8 bases, leaving 12 bases between them. Germline V gene sequence: CDR1 SGHAT, CDR2 FQNNGV. The CDR3 covers 12 residues.

This clone has just a few counts. For the CDR3, the DNA is TGTGCCAGTAGACCCGGGCAGGGAGGAGATACGCAGTATTTT. Amino acids: CASRPGQGGDTQYF. The chain recombines TRBV19 with TRBJ2-3; D is perhaps TRBD2 (6 bases). CDR3 length equals 14 residues. The germline CDR1 and CDR2 sequences are LNHDA and SQIVND (reference sequence). With 6 bases removed from V and 5 bases from J, the gap between germline ends came to 15 bases.

The V call is TRBV6-5, the J call TRBJ1-5; no definite D call. This CDR3 spans 16 amino acids. The V gene lost 0 bases and the J gene lost 5 bases, with 14 bases spanning the gap. The germline V gene has CDR1 MNHEY and CDR2 SVGAGI. This CDR3 reads CASSYSGSRKDQPQHF. CDR3 coding DNA: TGTGCCAGCAGTTACTCCGGGAGCCGTAAGGATCAGCCCCAGCATTTT.

This sequence joins TRBV5-8 and TRBJ2-2; D unresolved. Per germline, CDR1 SGHTS and CDR2 YDEGEE. V shed 4 bases and J shed 5 bases, with 9 bases lying between them. The CDR3 loop spans 13 amino acids. The CDR3 DNA follows: TGTGCCAGCAGCGCCGTTGGAACCGGGGAGCTGTTTTTT. Encoded protein: CASSAVGTGELFF.

V is TRBV6-5 and J is TRBJ1-5; D ambiguous. From germline, CDR1 is MNHEY and CDR2 SVGAGI. CDR3 size: 15 residues. V was pared by 4 bases and J by 1 base, with 11 bases between. The CDR3 DNA is TGTGCCAGCAGTTTAGACATTTTCAGCAATCAGCCCCAGCATTTT. Translation: CASSLDIFSNQPQHF.

This clone was seen more than once but under ten times. The chain recombines TRBV5-1 with TRBJ2-2; no clear D gene. CDR1 is SGHRS and CDR2 is YFSETQ in the germline V gene. CDR3 length equals 13 residues. V dropped 0 bases and J dropped 6 bases, with 6 bases sitting between them. The CDR3 reads CASSLDGPGELFF. The CDR3 DNA reads TGCGCCAGCAGCTTGGATGGGCCCGGGGAGCTGTTTTTT.

The chain links TRBV19 to TRBJ2-2; TRBD1 might be the D (6 bases). CDR1 is LNHDA, CDR2 SQIVND, per germline (reference sequence). This CDR3 region has 15 residues. V was cut by 5 bases and J by 4 bases, with 14 bases left in between. The chain's CDR3 is CASSPSGVVTGELFF. The CDR3 DNA reads as TGTGCCAGTAGTCCCTCAGGGGTAGTCACCGGGGAGCTGTTTTTT.

The CDR3 region has the DNA TGTGCCAGCAGCGTAGTGGGGTGGCTGCAGTTCTTC. It encodes CASSVVGWLQFF. V and J are TRBV9 and TRBJ2-1, with no clear D. CDR3 length equals 12 residues. Germline V gene sequence: CDR1 SGDLS, CDR2 YYNGEE. Trimming took 0 bases from V and 12 from J, leaving 10 bases between them.

This clone has just one count. This chain joins TRBV7-2 and TRBJ2-5; no definite D call. This CDR3 spans 16 amino acids. V lost 7 bases and J lost 3, with 21 bases in between. The germline V gene has CDR1 SGHTA and CDR2 FQGNSA. The CDR3 protein is CASNPKGGLAKETQYF. The CDR3 DNA reads as TGTGCCAGCAACCCGAAGGGTGGGCTGGCAAAAGAGACCCAGTACTTC.

The chain recombines TRBV7-8 with TRBJ1-4; D ambiguous. Per germline, CDR1 SGHVS and CDR2 FQNEAQ. This CDR3 has 14 residues. Deletions cut 5 bases from V and 2 bases from J, with 9 bases between. This CDR3 is CASSRAGTNEKLFF. The CDR3 nucleotides are TGTGCCAGCAGCCGTGCGGGGACTAATGAAAAACTGTTTTTT.

This clone was detected a few times. The V gene is TRBV29-1, the J gene TRBJ1-1; D uncertain. The germline gives CDR1 SQVTM, CDR2 ANQGSEA. This CDR3 comprises 13 residues. Trimming shortened V by 3 bases and J by 0 bases, and 8 bases separated the two germline ends. In DNA form, the CDR3 reads TGCAGCGTTGATCGGCACTTGAACACTGAAGCTTTCTTT. Translation: CSVDRHLNTEAFF.

This rearrangement joins TRBV27 to TRBJ1-1; D uncertain. CDR1 is MNHEY and CDR2 is SMNVEV in the germline V gene (reference sequence). V was cut by 5 bases and J by 4 bases, with 17 bases left in between. The CDR3 consists of 15 residues. CDR3 sequence: CASSPGLIVVTEAFF. The CDR3 nucleotides read TGTGCCAGCAGTCCAGGTTTAATCGTGGTCACTGAAGCTTTCTTT.

The rearrangement uses TRBV28 and TRBJ2-3, with TRBD1 matching over 9 bases. V gave up 2 bases and J gave up 5 bases; unmatched junction bases: 5. The CDR3 has 15 amino acids. Germline V lookup: CDR1 MDHEN, CDR2 SYDVKM. CDR3 loop: CASSLGGQGKDTQYF. The CDR3 region has the DNA TGTGCCAGCAGTTTAGGGGGACAGGGAAAAGATACGCAGTATTTT.

The chain has TRBV28 and TRBJ1-5; D unclear. The CDR3 totals 16 residues. Between the trimmed V and J ends, which lost 4 bases and 0 bases, there was a span of 13 bases. Germline loops: CDR1 MDHEN, CDR2 SYDVKM. The CDR3 DNA reads as TGTGCCAGCAGTTCACCACCCGCGGATAGCAATCAGCCCCAGCATTTT. Translating it yields CASSSPPADSNQPQHF.

This sequence joins TRBV5-1 and TRBJ2-7; the D is unclear. The CDR3 covers 13 residues. The germline CDR1 and CDR2 sequences are SGHRS and YFSETQ. V shed 4 bases and J shed 0 bases, with 8 bases lying between them. CDR3 DNA sequence: TGCGCCAGCAGCCTACCCCCCTCCTACGAGCAGTACTTC. Encoded protein: CASSLPPSYEQYF. Based on the CDR3 plus reference TRBV5-1 and TRBJ2-7, the full variable domain is KAGVTQTPRYLIKTRGQQVTLSCSPISGHRSVSWYQQTPGQGLQFLFEYFSETQRNKGNFPGRFSGRQFSNSRSEMNVSTLELGDSALYLCASSLPPSYEQYFGPGTRLTVT.

The chain combines TRBV6-5 with TRBJ2-4, with D perhaps TRBD1 or TRBD2 (7 bases each). Trimming pared 6 bases from V and 9 bases from J, leaving 18 bases between. Germline V gives CDR1 MNHEY, CDR2 SVGAGI. The CDR3 covers 14 residues. The CDR3 is CASSYNRGGGIQYF. The CDR3, as DNA: TGTGCCAGCAGCTACAACAGGGGAGGGGGCATTCAGTACTTC.

This clone was observed a few times. The chain uses TRBV28 and TRBJ2-7, with TRBD1 matching over 9 bases. This CDR3 region has 15 residues. CDR1 is MDHEN and CDR2 is SYDVKM in the germline V gene. With 6 bases clipped from V and 2 bases from J, the junction kept 8 bases outside the gene matches. CDR3 loop: CASRLPGQGTYEQYF. The CDR3 bases are TGTGCCAGCAGGCTACCGGGACAGGGTACCTACGAGCAGTACTTC.

The chain uses TRBV5-5 and TRBJ2-7; D is perhaps TRBD2 (6 bases). Germline CDR1 and CDR2: SGHKS and YYEKEE (reference sequence). There are 12 residues in the CDR3. The V end lost 1 base, the J end lost 4 bases, and 6 bases lay between the germline ends. CDR3 residues: CASSLRGYEQYF. CDR3 bases: TGTGCCAGCAGCTTGCGGGGGTACGAGCAGTACTTC. The variable domain in full, completed from reference TRBV5-5 and TRBJ2-7, reads DAGVTQSPTHLIKTRGQQVTLRCSPISGHKSVSWYQQVLGQGPQFIFQYYEKEERGRGNFPDRFSARQFPNYSSELNVNALLLGDSALYLCASSLRGYEQYFGPGTRLTVT.

This clone was picked up one time. The CDR3 loop is CASSKGLPVYEQYF. For the CDR3, the DNA is TGTGCCAGCAGCAAGGGACTCCCAGTCTACGAGCAGTACTTC. The chain joins TRBV5-4 to TRBJ2-7, with D maybe TRBD2 (6 bases). In germline, CDR1 is SGHNT, CDR2 YYREEE (reference sequence). The CDR3 extends over 14 amino acids. Trimming took 4 bases from V and 3 from J, leaving 14 bases between them.

This chain connects TRBV6-5 to TRBJ2-3; D is undetermined. CDR3 size: 14 residues. Deletions cut 2 bases from V and 5 bases from J, with 11 bases between. Germline V CDR1 and CDR2: MNHEY, SVGAGI. CDR3 nucleotides: TGTGCCAGCAGTTACCCCCCGGGTGGAGATACGCAGTATTTT. It encodes CASSYPPGGDTQYF.

The chain combines TRBV28 with TRBJ2-5, with D maybe TRBD1 (6 bases). V gave up 6 bases and J gave up 2 bases, with 10 bases separating them. Germline V CDR1 and CDR2: MDHEN, SYDVKM. The length of the CDR3 is 13 residues. The CDR3 coding sequence is TGTGCCAGCAGCCACGGACAGCAAGAGACCCAGTACTTC. This encodes CASSHGQQETQYF. The whole variable domain, filled in from reference TRBV28 and TRBJ2-5, reads DVKVTQSSRYLVKRTGEKVFLECVQDMDHENMFWYRQDPGLGLRLIYFSYDVKMKEKGDIPEGYSVSREKKERFSLILESASTNQTSMYLCASSHGQQETQYFGPGTRLLVL.

The chain carries TRBV4-3 and TRBJ2-7; 8 nucleotides align to TRBD2. The germline V gene has CDR1 LGHNA and CDR2 YSLEER. CDR3 length: 15 residues. J gave up 3 bases and V 1 base, and 5 bases lay outside the gene matches. This CDR3 reads CASSQAGGTGYEQYF. The CDR3 DNA reads as TGCGCCAGCAGCCAAGCGGGGGGGACGGGCTACGAGCAGTACTTC.

The chain couples TRBV6-5 to TRBJ1-6, with TRBD1 matching over 9 bases. The CDR3 length is 11 residues. The germline V gene encodes CDR1 MNHEY and CDR2 SVGAGI. With V trimmed by 8 bases and J by 13 bases, 3 bases remained unmatched. CDR3 nucleotides: TGTGCCAGCGGCGGACAGGGGCCCCTCCACTTT. It translates to CASGGQGPLHF.

V and J are TRBV10-2 and TRBJ2-1; 12 bases align to TRBD2. The CDR3 has 19 residues. V shed 2 bases and J 8 bases; nucleotides not matched to a gene: 16. Germline-derived CDR1 and CDR2 are WSHSY and SAAADI. This CDR3 is CASSERGLAGGLRGDEQFF. DNA of the CDR3: TGCGCCAGCAGTGAGCGCGGGCTAGCGGGAGGGTTGAGGGGCGATGAGCAGTTCTTC.